This T cell receptor beta chain appears in the sequencing data of a study of CD8+CD57+ T cells in acquired aplastic anemia (dated by TCRdb to between 2018 and 2020). With respect to the entire study: Extracted DNA from sorted CD4+ and CD8+ cells averaged approximately 3 ug, ranging from roughly 0.17 to 30 ug. An average of around 10 million reads for CD4+ cells and 11.0 million reads for CD8+ cells was obtained from healthy donor samples.

The germline V gene supplies CDR1 KGHDR and CDR2 SFDVKD. Both ends counted, the CDR3 spans 15 residues. The research as a whole found: CD8+ Simpson's diversity did not differ significantly between patients and healthy controls (P=0.060). Around 31 CD8+ CDR3 sequences were shared between patients and controls but appeared highly expressed in patients and within their immunodominant clones.

Profiling of TCR beta VDJ combinations and CDR3 sequences used genomic DNA as the template. An Illumina HiSeq 2000 was the platform used for TCR repertoire sequencing. From the authors' description of their analysis: TRBV/TRBJ rearrangement plots, CDR3 size and DJ length profiles, and Simpson's diversity index were used to assess repertoires. The immunodominant clone was defined as the most abundant DNA sequence in deep sequencing data. CDR3 amino acid sequences were screened for sharing across subjects and were compared with published repertoires and the VDJdb database. TCRdb reworked the public reads: Q25 trimming with fastp, MiXCR clone assembly, productive beta chains retained. Rows with one shared CDR3 protein collapse into an entry with the most common genes and DNA. The V and J calls and clone size come from TCRdb's table, not from the authors' own analysis. The sample table contains a few hundred thousand distinct CDR3 sequences; only one count was recorded for about 70% of them. The ten biggest clones cover under 5% of the sample.

In regard to this clonotype: This clone's antigen is unknown. Since no conserved phenylalanine or tryptophan closes the CDR3, a read error is the likely cause. The limits of the CDR3 on the DNA are not certain, so only TCRdb's listed CDR3 is given.

The study deep-sequenced TCR repertoires of sorted CD4+ and CD8+ blood T cells from severe aplastic anemia patients and healthy subjects. Ficoll-Paque density gradient centrifugation was used to isolate peripheral blood mononuclear cells. Before DNA was extracted, CD4+ and CD8+ T cells were sorted using either FACS or magnetic beads. This receptor was identified in a human donor in good health, serving as a control. Sequencing was performed on sorted CD4+, CD8+, or CD8+CD57+ T cells (not recorded which) from PBMCs. This chain is built from TRBV24-1 and TRBJ2-7; no DNA check was done on the table's D call, TRBD1. The CDR3: CATSDTGQYTQHFGD.